The sequence of this T cell receptor (beta chain) was determined in a study of CD8+CD57+ T cells in acquired aplastic anemia (dated by TCRdb to the late 2010s). Regarding the complete study: A mean of around 3.2 ug of DNA, ranging from roughly 0.19 to 30 ug, was extracted from sorted CD4+ and CD8+ cells. A CD8+CD57+ expansion meant a frequency higher than the mean frequency seen in healthy subjects.

Genomic DNA was used as template for profiling of TCR beta VDJ combinations and CDR3 sequences. TCR repertoire sequencing was run on an Illumina HiSeq 2000. The paper's data handling went like this. TRBV/TRBJ rearrangement plots, CDR3 size and DJ length profiles, and Simpson's diversity index were used to evaluate the repertoires. The most abundant DNA sequence in the deep sequencing data was taken as the immunodominant clone. CDR3 amino acid sequences were checked for sharing across subjects and were also compared against the VDJdb database and published repertoires. In-frame beta chains were kept once TCRdb had trimmed the public reads at Q25 with fastp and called clones with MiXCR. Identical CDR3 proteins give one entry, which carries the most common genes and DNA. The V and J calls come from TCRdb's annotation, not from the publication. Recorded for this sample are approximately 470,000 distinct CDR3 sequences; around 30% of them occurred a single time. The top ten clones comprise around 0.82% of the sample.

CDR1 and CDR2, per the germline V gene, are SGHAT and FQNNGV. Trimming at the junction amounts to 3 bases on V and 5 bases on J, and the germline ends lie 17 bases apart. The cysteine opens and the phenylalanine closes a CDR3 of 16 amino acids. The read is trimmed to its CDR3 DNA, 48 bases read in frame from base 1. Comment on this clonotype: The clone's antigen remains unknown. The record has no base qualities; no much larger clone is one base away.

Expansion of CD8+CD57+ cells had been shown by flow cytometry in the patients chosen for sequencing. Every patient had a diagnosis of severe acquired aplastic anemia based on International Study of Aplastic Anemia and Agranulocytosis and Camitta criteria. At the time blood was sampled, none of the patients had received any therapy. In the study, sorted CD4+ and CD8+ blood T cells from patients with severe aplastic anemia and from healthy subjects underwent deep sequencing of TCR repertoires. In the USA, patient enrollment took place under clinicaltrials.gov protocols 00001620, 01623167, 00001397, 00071045, 00081523 and 00961064. Ficoll-Paque density gradient centrifugation was used to isolate peripheral blood mononuclear cells. Before DNA extraction, CD4+ and CD8+ T cells were sorted with FACS or magnetic beads. The investigation overall reported the following: Roughly 30 CD8+ CDR3 sequences were shared between patients and controls but appeared highly expressed in patients and within their immunodominant clones. No significant difference in CD8+ Simpson's diversity was found between patients and healthy controls (P=0.060).

This clonotype was sampled from a human donor with aplastic anemia. The chain was built from TRBV11-2 and TRBJ2-1, with the D gene not clear enough to name. The specimen sequenced was sorted CD4+, CD8+, or CD8+CD57+ T cells (not recorded which) from PBMCs. CDR3 region: CASSFEGRLRDNEQFF. The DNA is as follows: TGTGCCAGCAGCTTTGAAGGGCGGCTTCGGGACAATGAGCAGTTCTTC.